Following are 22 T cell receptor beta chains from one sample sequenced in a study of T cell repertoires in cytomegalovirus infection (dated by TCRdb to the late 2010s). This sample was sequenced with an Illumina HiSeq 1500. TCRdb redid the processing of the public reads, applying fastp at Q25 and MiXCR, and retained in-frame beta chains. CDR3 protein sequences are deduplicated, and each keeps its most common genes and DNA. The sample profile shows around 770,000 distinct CDR3 sequences; roughly 29% of them were found once. About 12% of the sample lies in the top ten. For these receptors, no antigen is known. The sample's treatment or condition, from its label and the paper: in vitro stimulation with specific CMV peptide epitopes to enrich CMV-specific T cells. The sample here was cultured CD8+ T cells from PBMCs, taken from culture after CMV antigen stimulation. Receptor source: a human donor in good health (CMV status not recorded). Some clones in this sample may be carry-over from other donors' samples.

This clonotype was counted between two and nine times. This chain joins TRBV10-3 and TRBJ1-3, with 8 positions matching TRBD1. This CDR3 region has 15 residues. V lost 6 bases, J lost 0 bases, and 4 bases stayed unmatched. Germline CDR1 ENHRY, CDR2 SYGVKD. CDR3 residues: CAISRDRSSGNTIYF. The DNA for the CDR3 is TGTGCCATCAGCCGGGACAGGAGCTCTGGAAACACCATATATTTT.

This clonotype was observed a few times. The genes are TRBV4-3 and TRBJ2-1; D remains ambiguous. This CDR3 region has 17 residues. V was shortened by 0 bases and J by 1 base, with 13 bases between the two germline ends. Germline lookup yields CDR1 LGHNA and CDR2 YSLEER. The CDR3 loop reads CASSQDLADISYNEQFF. The CDR3 DNA reads TGCGCCAGCAGCCAAGATTTAGCCGATATTTCCTACAATGAGCAGTTCTTC.

Only a few counts were recorded for this clonotype. The chain is built from TRBV7-9 and TRBJ1-2; D uncertain. The ends were cut back, 2 bases at V and 4 bases at J, with 11 bases in the middle. The CDR3 spans 14 residues. The germline CDR1 and CDR2 sequences are SEHNR and FQNEAQ (reference sequence). CDR3 sequence (DNA): TGTGCCAGCAGCTTATCCCACAGAGGCTATGGCTACACCTTC. This gives the protein CASSLSHRGYGYTF.

The CDR3 protein is CASSTLLQTSRRYNEQFF. The CDR3 coding sequence is TGTGCCAGTAGTACTCTCCTCCAGACTAGCAGGCGCTACAATGAGCAGTTCTTC. The rearrangement links TRBV19 to TRBJ2-1; 7 bases are a match to TRBD2. Per germline, CDR1 LNHDA and CDR2 SQIVND (reference sequence). With V trimmed by 4 bases and J by 3 bases, 15 bases remained unmatched. There are 18 residues in the CDR3.

This clonotype was counted a few times. This chain connects TRBV19 to TRBJ2-1; 9 nucleotides align to TRBD2. V trimming: 0 bases; J trimming: 2 bases; junction bases outside the gene matches: 5. Germline lookup yields CDR1 LNHDA and CDR2 SQIVND (reference sequence). This CDR3 region has 17 residues. The CDR3 is CASSIERRGGAYNEQFF. The CDR3 coding sequence is TGTGCCAGTAGTATAGAGAGGCGGGGGGGCGCCTACAATGAGCAGTTCTTC.

A few counts support this clonotype. The J gene is TRBJ2-3, the V gene TRBV11-2, with D hard to call. Germline CDR1 reads SGHAT; CDR2 reads FQNNGV. The CDR3 runs to 12 residues. Trimming stripped 6 bases from V and 6 bases from J, with 10 bases between. DNA for the CDR3: TGTGCCAGCAGTCAGACGGTGGATACGCAGTATTTT. This sequence encodes CASSQTVDTQYF. Full variable domain (rest looked up from reference TRBV11-2 and TRBJ2-3): EAGVAQSPRYKIIEKRQSVAFWCNPISGHATLYWYQQILGQGPKLLIQFQNNGVVDDSQLPKDRFSAERLKGVDSTLKIQPAKLEDSAVYLCASSQTVDTQYFGPGTRLTVL.

The J gene is TRBJ2-5, the V gene TRBV20-1; D is unresolved. The CDR3 is 11 residues long. Germline-derived CDR1 and CDR2 are DFQATT and SNEGSKA (reference sequence). The CDR3 DNA sequence: TGCACGGCGGACCCTTGGGAGACCCAGTACTTC. Translation: CTADPWETQYF.

There are many counts of this clonotype. The chain joins TRBV7-8 to TRBJ2-2; 8 bases map to TRBD1. The CDR3 has 16 amino acids. Unmatched junction bases numbered 6, after V lost 4 bases and J lost 2 bases. Germline V lookup: CDR1 SGHVS, CDR2 FQNEAQ. The CDR3 DNA is TGTGCCAGCAGCTCACGACAGGGGCACAACACCGGGGAGCTGTTTTTT. Amino acids: CASSSRQGHNTGELFF. Based on the CDR3 plus reference TRBV7-8 and TRBJ2-2, the full variable domain is GAGVSQSPRYKVAKRGQDVALRCDPISGHVSLFWYQQALGQGPEFLTYFQNEAQLDKSGLPSDRFFAERPEGSVSTLKIQRTQQEDSAVYLCASSSRQGHNTGELFFGEGSRLTVL.

There are a few counts of this clonotype. The chain combines TRBV5-8 with TRBJ1-2, with D possibly being TRBD1 (5 bases). Trimming pared 5 bases from V and 5 bases from J, leaving 19 bases between. The germline gives CDR1 SGHTS, CDR2 YDEGEE. The CDR3 consists of 15 residues. The CDR3: CASRWDRAGGYGYTF. The CDR3 bases are TGTGCCAGCAGGTGGGACCGCGCAGGAGGATATGGCTACACCTTC.

The chain joins TRBV5-6 to TRBJ1-2; D not resolved. The CDR3 loop spans 12 amino acids. Per germline, CDR1 SGHDT and CDR2 YYEEEE. Trimming left V 2 bases short and J 8 bases short, with 10 bases between. CDR3 in amino acids: CASSFGYGGYTF. The CDR3 bases are TGTGCCAGCAGCTTCGGTTACGGCGGCTACACCTTC.

The chain carries TRBV6-8 and TRBJ2-1; D uncertain. The V gene's germline CDR1 is MNHGY and CDR2 SAAAGT. The CDR3 has 14 residues. Trimming cost V 0 bases and J 9 bases, with 12 bases left between them. In DNA, the CDR3 is TGTGCCAGCAGTTACTCCTCGCCGGGTAGTGAGCAGTTCTTC. Protein sequence: CASSYSSPGSEQFF.

V gene TRBV27 combines with J gene TRBJ1-5, with a weak D call TRBD1 (5 bases). The CDR3 totals 15 residues. Trimming pared 5 bases from V and 7 bases from J, leaving 18 bases between. CDR1 is MNHEY and CDR2 is SMNVEV in the germline V gene (reference sequence). CDR3 sequence (DNA): TGTGCCAGCAGTCCACGTCAGGGAAGGGGCCAGCCCCAGCATTTT. Translation: CASSPRQGRGQPQHF.

The V gene is TRBV4-1, the J gene TRBJ2-2, with D possibly matching TRBD1 (5 bases). Germline CDR1 reads MGHRA; CDR2 reads YSYEKL. Trimming removed 0 bases from V and 8 bases from J, with 13 bases in between. The CDR3 has 15 amino acids. The CDR3 DNA reads as TGCGCCAGCAGCCAAGATCAGGGTTGGACGGGGGAGCTGTTTTTT. This codes for CASSQDQGWTGELFF.

This chain links TRBV27 with TRBJ2-4; D assignment may be TRBD1 or TRBD2 (5 bases each). V was pared by 2 bases and J by 9 bases, with 14 bases between. The CDR3 sequence is 14 residues long. CDR1 is MNHEY and CDR2 is SMNVEV in the germline V gene (reference sequence). In DNA form, the CDR3 reads TGTGCCAGCAGTTTAGGGTGGGGGATGGGCATTCAGTACTTC. This gives the protein CASSLGWGMGIQYF.

The gene calls are TRBV2 and TRBJ2-7; 9 bases are shared with TRBD1. In germline, CDR1 is SNHLY, CDR2 FYNNEI. The V and J ends lost 8 bases and 3 bases, in that order; junction bases with no gene match: 5. The CDR3 contains 13 residues. In DNA form, the CDR3 reads TGTGCCAGCGGACCGGGACAGGGCTACGAGCAGTACTTC. This codes for CASGPGQGYEQYF.

V gene TRBV27 combines with J gene TRBJ1-2, with 7 bases matching TRBD1. CDR1 MNHEY and CDR2 SMNVEV come from the germline V gene (reference sequence). With V trimmed by 3 bases and J by 7 bases, 5 bases remained unmatched. CDR3 length: 13 residues. In DNA, the CDR3 is TGTGCCAGCAGTTTTAACAGGGGCCGTGGCTACACCTTC. Residues: CASSFNRGRGYTF.

V gene TRBV6-1 combines with J gene TRBJ2-7, with 8 positions matching TRBD1. J gave up 1 base and V 3 bases, and 2 bases lay outside the gene matches. This CDR3 region has 14 residues. Germline CDR1 reads MNHNS; CDR2 reads SASEGT. The CDR3 DNA is TGTGCCAGCAGTGAGGGGGACAGGTCCTACGAGCAGTACTTC. Translating gives CASSEGDRSYEQYF.

There are a few counts of this clonotype. The rearrangement joins TRBV7-8 to TRBJ1-6, with D tentatively TRBD1 (6 bases). Between the trimmed V and J ends, which lost 3 bases and 7 bases, there was a span of 13 bases. CDR3 length: 15 amino acids. CDR1 and CDR2 (germline): SGHVS, FQNEAQ. CDR3 amino acids: CASSFETGLNSPLHF. The CDR3 DNA reads TGTGCCAGCAGCTTCGAGACAGGACTAAATTCACCCCTCCACTTT.

This clonotype was detected many times. The rearrangement links TRBV7-2 to TRBJ1-3; D uncertain. Germline V gene lookup returns CDR1 SGHTA and CDR2 FQGNSA. The CDR3 covers 16 residues. With 4 bases removed from V and 0 bases from J, the gap between germline ends came to 13 bases. The CDR3, as DNA: TGTGCCAGCAGCTCCCAGACATGGGACTCTGGAAACACCATATATTTT. It codes for CASSSQTWDSGNTIYF.

This chain uses TRBV11-3 with TRBJ1-1; tentative D call: TRBD1 (5 bases). V lost 5 bases, J lost 3 bases, and 19 bases lay in between. There are 16 residues in the CDR3. The germline gives CDR1 SGHNT, CDR2 YENEEA. CDR3: CASSPTPQGLHTEAFF. Here the CDR3 DNA reads TGTGCCAGCAGCCCTACACCCCAGGGTCTCCACACTGAAGCTTTCTTT.

V usage is TRBV19 and J usage is TRBJ1-2, with a possible D match to TRBD1 (5 bases). Deletions cut 3 bases from V and 8 bases from J, with 10 bases between. The germline V gene encodes CDR1 LNHDA and CDR2 SQIVND (reference sequence). CDR3 length: 12 amino acids. CDR3 nucleotides: TGTGCCAGTAGTATCCAGGGTAGGGGCTACACCTTC. Its protein is CASSIQGRGYTF. Full variable domain (rest looked up from reference TRBV19 and TRBJ1-2): DGGITQSPKYLFRKEGQNVTLSCEQNLNHDAMYWYRQDPGQGLRLIYYSQIVNDFQKGDIAEGYSVSREKKESFPLTVTSAQKNPTAFYLCASSIQGRGYTFGSGTRLTVV.

At least ten counts were recorded for this clonotype. The chain carries TRBV4-2 and TRBJ2-7; D is uncertain. The CDR3 is 15 amino acids. CDR1 and CDR2 (germline): LGHNA, YNFKEQ. Trimming shortened V by 2 bases and J by 0 bases, and 11 bases separated the two germline ends. CDR3 sequence reads: CASSQTSVYSYEQYF. As DNA, the CDR3 is TGTGCCAGCAGCCAAACCTCAGTTTACTCCTACGAGCAGTACTTC.